This TCR beta chain was recorded in a study of cytotoxic CD8 clonotypes in ibrutinib-treated CLL. Study details: Sample averages reached around 270,000 productive templates and 94,082 productive rearrangements.

Study results and caveats: Baseline-level clonality went beyond age-matched healthy donors and moved in step with circulating CD8+ T-cell counts. Clonality, elevated at ibrutinib response, dropped back toward baseline at progression.

Researchers set a sequencing depth target of 1 in 200,000 to 1 in 1 million T cells. Measured with immunoSEQ multiplex PCR; TCRdb has only the in-frame clones, and not every one. The data show roughly 180,000 clones, with approximately 80% seen just once and about 5% held by the top ten. About this clone itself: The antigen remains unidentified.

The germline gives CDR1 SGHKS, CDR2 YYEKEE (reference sequence). The ends lost 0 bases at V and 4 bases at J; junction bases unmatched: 9. The CDR3 sequence is 17 residues long. The receptor's source is a human donor with chronic lymphocytic leukemia. The sample was PBMCs, taken after 24 months of ibrutinib treatment. The chain combines TRBV5-5 with TRBJ2-3; 9 positions agree with TRBD2. CDR3 DNA sequence: TGTGCCAGCAGCTTGGATACGGCGGGAGGGCCCCCAGATACGCAGTATTTT. Amino acid sequence: CASSLDTAGGPPDTQYF. The full variable domain, with the rest looked up from reference TRBV5-5 and TRBJ2-3, is DAGVTQSPTHLIKTRGQQVTLRCSPISGHKSVSWYQQVLGQGPQFIFQYYEKEERGRGNFPDRFSARQFPNYSSELNVNALLLGDSALYLCASSLDTAGGPPDTQYFGPGTRLTVL.